These 22 T cell receptor beta chains were sequenced from one sample in a study of T cells after yellow fever vaccination. TCRdb ran MiXCR on the 5' RACE reads and lists one entry per CDR3 protein. This sample has some 100,000 distinct CDR3 sequences; roughly 7.9% occur once, and the top ten carry 2.5% to 3%. Sample: CD4+ T cells sorted from PBMCs, taken about 41 days after the first yellow fever vaccination. These TCRs come from a man younger than 35 who received the YFV17D yellow fever vaccine.

This clonotype appeared a few times. The chain carries TRBV19 and TRBJ1-1; tentative D call: TRBD1 (6 bases). V gave up 6 bases and J gave up 5 bases, with 19 bases separating them. This CDR3 spans 15 amino acids. Germline-derived CDR1 and CDR2 are LNHDA and SQIVND (reference sequence). CDR3 nucleotides: TGTGCCAGTAGAGAGAATCGACAGGCGGGGACTGAAGCTTTCTTT. It codes for CASRENRQAGTEAFF. Full variable domain (remainder filled in from reference TRBV19 and TRBJ1-1): DGGITQSPKYLFRKEGQNVTLSCEQNLNHDAMYWYRQDPGQGLRLIYYSQIVNDFQKGDIAEGYSVSREKKESFPLTVTSAQKNPTAFYLCASRENRQAGTEAFFGQGTRLTVV.

This clonotype was recorded at least ten times. J is TRBJ1-1 and V is TRBV6-6, with D perhaps TRBD1 (6 bases). The germline CDR1 and CDR2 sequences are MNHNY and SVGAGI (reference sequence). V was pared by 7 bases and J by 3 bases, with 12 bases between. There are 13 residues in the CDR3. DNA of the CDR3: TGTGCCAGCACAAGACAGGCCTACACTGAAGCTTTCTTT. Translated: CASTRQAYTEAFF.

The sample holds a few counts of this clonotype. V usage is TRBV6-5 and J usage is TRBJ1-1; no clear D. Trimming stripped 5 bases from V and 8 bases from J, with 21 bases between. The CDR3 spans 15 residues. Germline CDR1 and CDR2: MNHEY and SVGAGI. The CDR3 nucleotides read TGTGCCAGCAGTCCTCGTGCTTACGGGGTGGCAGAAGCTTTCTTT. This encodes CASSPRAYGVAEAFF.

This clonotype occurred many times. The rearrangement links TRBV18 to TRBJ1-2; TRBD1 is a possible D gene (6 bases). V was cut by 3 bases and J by 2 bases, with 10 bases left in between. This CDR3 is built from 14 residues. Germline V CDR1 and CDR2: KGHSH, LQKENI. The CDR3 DNA sequence: TGTGCCAGCTCACCCCCAAGGGGGAACTATGGCTACACCTTC. As protein: CASSPPRGNYGYTF.

This clonotype showed up many times. V and J are TRBV19 and TRBJ2-7; D call uncertain. Per germline, CDR1 LNHDA and CDR2 SQIVND (reference sequence). This CDR3 has 13 amino acids. V was shortened by 5 bases and J by 2 bases, with 10 bases between the two germline ends. For the CDR3, the DNA is TGTGCCAGTAGTCACGGACCACCCTACGAGCAGTACTTC. Its protein product is CASSHGPPYEQYF.

This clonotype was observed at least ten times. This chain uses TRBV4-1 with TRBJ2-2; 9 bases are a match to TRBD1. V trimming: 6 bases; J trimming: 5 bases; junction bases outside the gene matches: 10. The germline CDR1 and CDR2 sequences are MGHRA and YSYEKL. The CDR3 is 16 amino acids. CDR3 bases: TGCGCCAGCAGAGCACCGGGACAGGGAACAACCGGGGAGCTGTTTTTT. This codes for CASRAPGQGTTGELFF.

This clonotype has a handful of counts. A read error may produce the germline difference seen at one junction end. The chain joins TRBV12-3 or TRBV12-4 to TRBJ1-5; 11 bases are shared with TRBD1. This CDR3 spans 14 amino acids. As DNA, the CDR3 is TGTGCCAGCAGGGGACAGGGGGACAATCAGCACCAGCATTTT. Amino acid sequence: CASRGQGDNQHQHF.

This clonotype appeared many times. The gene calls are TRBV6-1 and TRBJ2-7; D perhaps matches TRBD1 (5 bases). Germline V gene lookup returns CDR1 MNHNS and CDR2 SASEGT. The CDR3 spans 15 residues. Trimming left V 5 bases short and J 2 bases short, with 16 bases between. The CDR3 sequence: CASSPGQIVAYEQYV. The CDR3, as DNA: TGTGCCAGCAGTCCCGGACAAATAGTCGCCTACGAGCAGTACGTC.

This clonotype was observed at least ten times. Here the CDR3 DNA reads TGCGCCAGCAGCCAGGCCCGGGCAGTGACTAATGAAAAACTGTTTTTT. This codes for CASSQARAVTNEKLFF. V is TRBV5-1 and J is TRBJ1-4; D call uncertain. V was cut by 4 bases and J by 2 bases, with 15 bases left in between. In germline, CDR1 is SGHRS, CDR2 YFSETQ. The CDR3 sequence is 16 residues long.

This clonotype was seen at least ten times. The DNA for the CDR3 is TGCAGTGCTAGTTTGTACAATGAGCAGTTCTTC. This sequence encodes CSASLYNEQFF. The J gene is TRBJ2-1, the V gene TRBV20-1; D call uncertain. This CDR3 region has 11 residues. Germline V lookup: CDR1 DFQATT, CDR2 SNEGSKA (reference sequence). V lost 3 bases, J lost 4 bases, and 4 bases lay in between.

This clonotype was observed a few times. The J gene is TRBJ1-3, the V gene TRBV20-1; D is unresolved. Germline CDR1 reads DFQATT; CDR2 reads SNEGSKA (reference sequence). Trimming left V 5 bases short and J 0 bases short, with 17 bases between. CDR3 length: 16 amino acids. This CDR3 reads CSAAIPGVSSGNTIYF. CDR3 in DNA: TGCAGTGCTGCAATCCCCGGGGTCAGCTCTGGAAACACCATATATTTT.

This clonotype was seen ten or more times. The V call is TRBV5-1, the J call TRBJ2-3; perhaps TRBD1 as D (6 bases). Trimming pared 4 bases from V and 0 bases from J, leaving 24 bases between. The CDR3 has 19 residues. Germline V gives CDR1 SGHRS, CDR2 YFSETQ. The CDR3 DNA reads TGCGCCAGCAGCCTGGACAGTCCAGGAGCCCACACTAGCACAGATACGCAGTATTTT. Amino acid sequence: CASSLDSPGAHTSTDTQYF.

Many counts were recorded for this clonotype. This rearrangement joins TRBV20-1 to TRBJ2-1; 10 bases align to TRBD2. The V gene end was trimmed by 1 base and the J gene end by 4 bases; junction bases not matched to a gene: 4. CDR3 length equals 15 residues. Germline assignment: CDR1 DFQATT and CDR2 SNEGSKA (reference sequence). The CDR3 here is CSARVAGGSYNEQFF. The CDR3 DNA reads TGCAGTGCTAGAGTAGCGGGGGGCTCATACAATGAGCAGTTCTTC.

This clonotype was observed at least ten times. The rearrangement links TRBV7-9 to TRBJ2-1; D might be TRBD2 (7 bases). V lost 3 bases and J lost 7, with 22 bases in between. From germline, CDR1 is SEHNR and CDR2 FQNEAQ (reference sequence). CDR3 size: 17 residues. In nucleotides, the CDR3 is TGTGCCAGCAGCTTTAACCGCGGGGGCTCCTCCCAGAATGAGCAGTTCTTC. It is translated as CASSFNRGGSSQNEQFF.

This clonotype was detected ten times or more. The chain is built from TRBV4-3 and TRBJ2-1; TRBD2 agrees at 7 bases. V dropped 5 bases and J dropped 8; count of bases not matched to a gene: 12. In germline, CDR1 is LGHNA, CDR2 YSLEER. The CDR3 covers 15 residues. This chain's CDR3 is CASSVPGTKIHEQFF. CDR3 in DNA: TGCGCCAGCAGCGTCCCCGGGACTAAGATCCATGAGCAGTTCTTC.

The table lists this clonotype with a few counts. CDR3 loop: CASSLAPSEIYHYEQYF. The CDR3 DNA is TGCGCCAGCAGCTTGGCCCCTAGCGAGATCTACCACTACGAGCAGTACTTC. This rearrangement joins TRBV5-1 to TRBJ2-7; D may be TRBD2 (6 bases). The V end was cut by 0 bases, the J end by 3 bases, with 19 bases between. This CDR3 region has 17 residues. Per germline, CDR1 SGHRS and CDR2 YFSETQ. The full variable domain, rest sourced from reference TRBV5-1 and TRBJ2-7, is KAGVTQTPRYLIKTRGQQVTLSCSPISGHRSVSWYQQTPGQGLQFLFEYFSETQRNKGNFPGRFSGRQFSNSRSEMNVSTLELGDSALYLCASSLAPSEIYHYEQYFGPGTRLTVT.

This clonotype came up many times. The V call is TRBV20-1, the J call TRBJ1-6; possibly TRBD1 for D (5 bases). V lost 1 base to trimming and J lost 9 bases, with 13 bases between them. The germline V gene has CDR1 DFQATT and CDR2 SNEGSKA (reference sequence). The CDR3 is made up of 14 amino acids. The DNA of the CDR3 is TGCAGTGCTAGAGGTTTGGGGCAAGGTTCACCCCTCCACTTT. Its translation is CSARGLGQGSPLHF.

This clonotype was picked up many times. V and J are TRBV3-1 and TRBJ2-5; 7 bases match TRBD2. Trimming cost V 3 bases and J 2 bases; bases outside gene matches: 9. The length of the CDR3 is 16 residues. Per the germline V gene, CDR1 is LGHDT and CDR2 is YNNKEL (reference sequence). This CDR3 reads CASSQGNRAGQETQYF. CDR3 in DNA: TGTGCCAGCAGCCAGGGAAATAGAGCGGGGCAAGAGACCCAGTACTTC.

At least ten counts were recorded for this clonotype. The chain links TRBV20-1 to TRBJ2-5; D is uncertain. The CDR3 has 13 residues. Trimming cost V 2 bases and J 2 bases, with 9 bases left between them. CDR1 DFQATT and CDR2 SNEGSKA come from the germline V gene (reference sequence). The CDR3 here is CSARSVSQETQYF. The CDR3 coding sequence is TGCAGTGCTAGAAGTGTCTCACAAGAGACCCAGTACTTC.

This clonotype has a count of ten or more. The chain recombines TRBV6-2 or TRBV6-3 with TRBJ2-5; D unresolved. Deletions cut 0 bases from V and 3 bases from J, with 8 bases between. Germline values: CDR1 MNHEY, CDR2 SVGEGT. The CDR3 spans 14 residues. The CDR3 loop is CASSYSTEKETQYF. The DNA for the CDR3 is TGTGCCAGCAGTTACTCTACAGAGAAAGAGACCCAGTACTTC.

This clonotype was seen many times. This chain uses TRBV20-1 with TRBJ1-5, with D unclear. From germline, CDR1 is DFQATT and CDR2 SNEGSKA (reference sequence). This CDR3 has 13 residues. Deletions cut 2 bases from V and 3 bases from J, with 8 bases between. CDR3 DNA: TGCAGTGCTAGAATTAGTGACAATCAGCCCCAGCATTTT. Protein: CSARISDNQPQHF.

This clonotype was recorded many times. This chain joins TRBV29-1 and TRBJ2-1, with 7 positions matching TRBD1. The trim removed 1 base at V and 5 bases at J, leaving 2 bases unmatched. This CDR3 is 13 amino acids long. Germline CDR1 SQVTM, CDR2 ANQGSEA. The CDR3 loop is CSVEGQGDNEQFF. DNA of the CDR3: TGCAGCGTTGAAGGACAGGGAGACAATGAGCAGTTCTTC.